The 22 T cell receptor beta chains below all came from one sample that was sequenced in a study of blood T cell repertoires in COVID-19. Profiling relied on immunoSEQ multiplex PCR, and the TCRdb table lists in-frame clones only, not all of them. The sample lists around 100,000 clones, approximately 84% occurring once. The source material was peripheral blood. These receptors were obtained from a young man in a cohort sampled during active COVID-19.

The J gene is TRBJ1-4, the V gene TRBV9; D is possibly TRBD1 (6 bases). There are 14 residues in the CDR3. V was shortened by 4 bases and J by 10 bases, with 17 bases between the two germline ends. Germline V gives CDR1 SGDLS, CDR2 YYNGEE. The CDR3 nucleotides read TGTGCCAGCAGCACGACAGGCGACGGCGGAAAACTGTTTTTT. Translated: CASSTTGDGGKLFF.

The chain combines TRBV28 with TRBJ2-1, with TRBD1 as a possible D gene (6 bases). Germline lookup yields CDR1 MDHEN and CDR2 SYDVKM. Trimming cost V 5 bases and J 2 bases, with 16 bases left between them. This CDR3 comprises 16 residues. The CDR3 here is CASSPGQGSTYNEQFF. Here the CDR3 DNA reads TGTGCCAGCAGTCCAGGGCAGGGGTCAACCTACAATGAGCAGTTCTTC.

The chain couples TRBV7-8 to TRBJ2-5, with D possibly matching TRBD2 (6 bases). V lost 1 base and J lost 4, with 10 bases in between. The CDR3 is made up of 14 amino acids. Germline CDR1 SGHVS, CDR2 FQNEAQ. The DNA of the CDR3 is TGTGCCAGCAGCTTAGTTAGGGAGGCAGAGACCCAGTACTTC. Amino acid sequence: CASSLVREAETQYF. The whole variable domain, remainder taken from reference TRBV7-8 and TRBJ2-5, is GAGVSQSPRYKVAKRGQDVALRCDPISGHVSLFWYQQALGQGPEFLTYFQNEAQLDKSGLPSDRFFAERPEGSVSTLKIQRTQQEDSAVYLCASSLVREAETQYFGPGTRLLVL.

The chain recombines TRBV2 with TRBJ2-5, with TRBD2 identical over 14 bases. Looked up from germline, CDR1 is SNHLY and CDR2 is FYNNEI. The CDR3 consists of 14 residues. V lost 6 bases to trimming and J lost 11 bases; unmatched junction nucleotides: 8. The DNA for the CDR3 is TGTGCCAGCAGAACCGGGACTAGCGGGGGCATACAGTACTTC. It yields the protein CASRTGTSGGIQYF.

The chain carries TRBV5-1 and TRBJ1-1; 7 nucleotides match TRBD1. Germline trimming cut 0 bases from V and 2 bases from J; bases unmatched to any gene: 1. This CDR3 has 14 amino acids. Germline V gene data show CDR1 as SGHRS and CDR2 as YFSETQ. Written as DNA, the CDR3 is TGCGCCAGCAGCTTGGACAGGGGAAACACTGAAGCTTTCTTT. Translation: CASSLDRGNTEAFF.

J is TRBJ1-2 and V is TRBV2, with D perhaps TRBD1 (5 bases). The germline V gene encodes CDR1 SNHLY and CDR2 FYNNEI. CDR3 length equals 13 residues. V lost 4 bases, J lost 1 base, and 7 bases lay in between. DNA for the CDR3: TGTGCCAGCAGTGGACAGTTTAACTATGGCTACACCTTC. Translating gives CASSGQFNYGYTF. The full variable domain, its missing parts supplied by reference TRBV2 and TRBJ1-2, is EPEVTQTPSHQVTQMGQEVILRCVPISNHLYFYWYRQILGQKVEFLVSFYNNEISEKSEIFDDQFSVERPDGSNFTLKIRSTKLEDSAMYFCASSGQFNYGYTFGSGTRLTVV.

This chain joins TRBV9 and TRBJ2-5, with D unclear. Germline V CDR1 and CDR2: SGDLS, YYNGEE. CDR3 length: 14 residues. V was shortened by 3 bases and J by 0 bases, with 9 bases between the two germline ends. CDR3: CASSAYYNQETQYF. The CDR3 nucleotides are TGTGCCAGCAGCGCCTACTACAACCAAGAGACCCAGTACTTC.

This clone has a handful of counts. The chain combines TRBV27 with TRBJ1-2; D gene ambiguous. The V end lost 2 bases, the J end lost 2 bases, and 9 bases lay between the germline ends. The length of the CDR3 is 14 residues. In germline, CDR1 is MNHEY, CDR2 SMNVEV (reference sequence). The CDR3 protein is CASSLRGYNYGYTF. Written as DNA, the CDR3 is TGTGCCAGCAGTTTAAGAGGGTACAACTATGGCTACACCTTC.

The chain is built from TRBV2 and TRBJ1-2; 7 bases match TRBD1. J was trimmed by 2 bases and V by 8 bases; bases with no gene match: 11. Germline values: CDR1 SNHLY, CDR2 FYNNEI. The CDR3 has 15 residues. This CDR3 is CASDLSPGQNYGYTF. In DNA, the CDR3 is TGTGCCAGCGATCTGTCCCCGGGACAGAACTATGGCTACACCTTC.

This clone has only one observation. The chain employs TRBV14 and TRBJ1-4; D gene uncertain. The CDR3 consists of 13 residues. Germline CDR1 and CDR2: SGHDN and FVKESK. The ends were cut back, 0 bases at V and 8 bases at J, with 7 bases in the middle. CDR3 protein: CASSQDAVEKLFF. CDR3 nucleotide sequence: TGTGCCAGCAGCCAAGATGCAGTCGAAAAACTGTTTTTT.

The rearrangement links TRBV3-1 (or the pseudogene TRBV3-2) to TRBJ2-7; D remains unclear. Germline V gene lookup returns CDR1 LGHDT and CDR2 YNNKEL (reference sequence). V gave up 3 bases and J gave up 6 bases, with 9 bases separating them. The CDR3 runs 12 residues. The DNA for the CDR3 is TGTGCCAGCAGCCAGCCCGTCAGCGAGCAGTACTTC. Translated: CASSQPVSEQYF.

The chain has TRBV25-1 and TRBJ1-4; 8 nucleotides align to TRBD1. Germline CDR1 reads MGHDK; CDR2 reads SYGVNS. This CDR3 spans 15 amino acids. J gave up 8 bases and V 3 bases, and 8 bases lay outside the gene matches. CDR3 residues: CASSDPRGLWEKLFF. CDR3 bases: TGTGCCAGCAGTGATCCCAGGGGGCTCTGGGAAAAACTGTTTTTT.

The V and J genes are TRBV5-1 and TRBJ1-2; the match to TRBD1 covers 10 bases. The CDR3 runs to 15 residues. V gave up 4 bases and J gave up 7 bases; unmatched junction bases: 10. The V gene's germline CDR1 is SGHRS and CDR2 YFSETQ. The CDR3 loop reads CASSGSGTGARGYTF. The DNA for the CDR3 is TGCGCCAGCAGCGGATCCGGGACAGGGGCGCGTGGCTACACCTTC.

The chain uses TRBV6-5 and TRBJ2-7; weak D call: TRBD2 (6 bases). The V end was cut by 6 bases, the J end by 0 bases, with 9 bases between. The CDR3 covers 13 residues. Germline V gene lookup returns CDR1 MNHEY and CDR2 SVGAGI. CDR3 region: CASRPGDSYEQYF. The CDR3 coding sequence is TGTGCCAGCAGACCGGGGGACTCCTACGAGCAGTACTTC.

This clone came up many times. The rearrangement uses TRBV6-6 and TRBJ2-7; 8 bases agree with TRBD2. After removal of 5 bases from V and 2 bases from J, the junction contained 8 bases not matched to a gene. Germline CDR1 MNHNY, CDR2 SVGAGI (reference sequence). There are 15 residues in the CDR3. This CDR3 reads CASSDRAGATYEQYF. The CDR3 bases are TGTGCCAGCAGTGACCGAGCGGGGGCCACCTACGAGCAGTACTTC.

This clone has a handful of counts. This chain connects TRBV30 to TRBJ1-2; 9 nucleotides match TRBD1. Germline V CDR1 and CDR2: GTSNPN, SVGIG (reference sequence). Trimming took 8 bases from V and 4 from J; bases not matched to a gene: 2. CDR3 length: 11 amino acids. The CDR3 DNA is TGTGCCGCACAGGGGGCCTATGGCTACACCTTC. This sequence encodes CAAQGAYGYTF.

This chain uses TRBV19 with TRBJ1-5; TRBD1 might be the D (6 bases). The CDR3 covers 15 residues. CDR1 is LNHDA, CDR2 SQIVND, per germline (reference sequence). V lost 6 bases to trimming and J lost 1 base, with 13 bases between them. CDR3 sequence: CASRGTGPSNQPQHF. The DNA of the CDR3 is TGTGCCAGTAGGGGAACAGGGCCGAGCAATCAGCCCCAGCATTTT.

The chain carries TRBV5-1 and TRBJ2-7; 7 bases are a match to TRBD1. This CDR3 is 15 amino acids long. After removal of 1 base from V and 3 bases from J, the junction contained 7 bases not matched to a gene. From germline, CDR1 is SGHRS and CDR2 YFSETQ. The CDR3 region has the DNA TGCGCCAGCAGCTTGCTGGGACAGCCTAACTACGAGCAGTACTTC. This encodes CASSLLGQPNYEQYF. Together with reference TRBV5-1 and TRBJ2-7, the CDR3 gives the full variable domain: KAGVTQTPRYLIKTRGQQVTLSCSPISGHRSVSWYQQTPGQGLQFLFEYFSETQRNKGNFPGRFSGRQFSNSRSEMNVSTLELGDSALYLCASSLLGQPNYEQYFGPGTRLTVT.

This chain uses TRBV28 with TRBJ1-2; TRBD1 matches 7 bases. Germline CDR1 reads MDHEN; CDR2 reads SYDVKM. The CDR3 is 15 residues long. The V and J ends lost 6 bases and 0 bases, in that order; junction bases with no gene match: 7. This CDR3 is CASRETGSANYGYTF. The CDR3 region has the DNA TGTGCCAGCAGGGAGACAGGGTCGGCTAACTATGGCTACACCTTC.

The rearrangement links TRBV5-6 to TRBJ1-3; D ambiguous. V was clipped by 1 base and J by 4 bases, with 12 bases between them. This CDR3 region has 15 residues. Germline values: CDR1 SGHDT, CDR2 YYEEEE. The CDR3 DNA is TGTGCCAGCAGCTTGATCCAGTCCTCGGGAAACACCATATATTTT. It specifies CASSLIQSSGNTIYF.

The chain joins TRBV2 to TRBJ2-1; no firm D call. Trimming left V 6 bases short and J 6 bases short, with 6 bases between. Germline loops: CDR1 SNHLY, CDR2 FYNNEI. The CDR3 length is 11 residues. The CDR3 region is CASSFSNEQFF. The CDR3 coding sequence is TGTGCCAGCAGCTTCAGCAATGAGCAGTTCTTC.

V usage is TRBV6-1 and J usage is TRBJ1-2; D gene ambiguous. Germline V gives CDR1 MNHNS, CDR2 SASEGT. CDR3 length: 14 amino acids. The ends were cut back, 0 bases at V and 6 bases at J, with 11 bases in the middle. Here the CDR3 DNA reads TGTGCCAGCAGTGAAGCAGGCGGGGTTGATGGCTACACCTTC. Translation: CASSEAGGVDGYTF.